This T cell receptor beta chain appears in the sequencing data of a study of blood T cells in healthy people across ages. Broader study findings: Both naive CD4+ cell counts and diversity were greater in long-lived donors than in aged donors.

Worth noting for this clonotype: Its antigen is as yet unknown. One end of the junction is discordant with germline, which a read error may explain.

Primers used in a second PCR of about 7 to 12 cycles were a sample-barcoded 5' primer and a J-beta primer mix. TCRdb recomputed calls from the 5' RACE reads with MiXCR, one row per CDR3 protein. The sample yields about 840,000 distinct CDR3 sequences, 25% to 30% seen once. CDR3 size: 14 residues. The germline CDR1 and CDR2 sequences are SEHNR and FQNEAQ (reference sequence). This same sample was also taken into another study, of T cells of mothers and their children. This second study says: The output of TCR recombination is shaped by thymic selection similarly in related and unrelated pairs.

The source is a woman aged 40 to 50 in good health. Sequenced material: blood. V usage is TRBV7-9 and J usage is TRBJ1-1, with D perhaps TRBD1 (5 bases). As DNA, the CDR3 is TGCGCCAGCAGCTTAGCAGGGTCCAAGACTGAAGCTTTCTTT. This codes for CASSLAGSKTEAFF.